This TCR beta chain comes out of a study of T cell responses to AZD1222 COVID-19 vaccine. Study-level information: Timing groups of about 4 and about 12 weeks for second doses were pooled.

Germline V gene sequence: CDR1 MNHEY, CDR2 SMNVEV (reference sequence). This CDR3 has 13 amino acids. Trimming pared 4 bases from V and 7 bases from J, leaving 14 bases between. Regarding this clone: Antigen specificity is unknown.

Study observations and caveats: Reportedly, nearly half the spike-specific TCRs target unmutated variant regions. Clonal diversity was possibly underestimated; the donors were predominantly white British and more often female. Baseline testing showed seropositivity in only five to seven AZD1222 recipients.

Assay used: immunoSEQ multiplex PCR; TCRdb lists only in-frame clones, some missing. The table has approximately 100,000 clones, around 92% seen once. Material: peripheral blood, obtained on day 0 of AZD1222 vaccination. This TCR was sampled from an adult in good health. J is TRBJ2-7 and V is TRBV27; the D call may be TRBD1 or TRBD2 (5 bases each). The DNA for the CDR3 is TGTGCCAGCAGTTCTGGGACCCGGCGGGAGCAGTACTTC. Its protein product is CASSSGTRREQYF.